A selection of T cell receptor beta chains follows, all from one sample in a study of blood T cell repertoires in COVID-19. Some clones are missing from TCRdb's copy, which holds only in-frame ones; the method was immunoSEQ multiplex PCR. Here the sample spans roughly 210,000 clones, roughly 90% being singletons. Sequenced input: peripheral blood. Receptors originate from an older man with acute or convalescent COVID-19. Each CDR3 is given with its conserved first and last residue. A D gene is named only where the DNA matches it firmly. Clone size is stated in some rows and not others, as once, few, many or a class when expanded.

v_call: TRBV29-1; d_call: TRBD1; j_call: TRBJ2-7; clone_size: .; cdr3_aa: CSVTGGTNEQYF; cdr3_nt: TGCAGCGTAACAGGGGGCACCAACGAGCAGTACTTC
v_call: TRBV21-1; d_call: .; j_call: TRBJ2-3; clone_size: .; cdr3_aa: CASSKEIGNGTDTQYF; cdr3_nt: TGTGCCAGCAGCAAAGAGATTGGAAACGGGACAGATACGCAGTATTTT
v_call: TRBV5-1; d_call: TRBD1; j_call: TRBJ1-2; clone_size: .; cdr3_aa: CASSLPGTASNYGYTF; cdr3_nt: TGCGCCAGCAGCTTGCCCGGGACAGCTAGTAACTATGGCTACACCTTC
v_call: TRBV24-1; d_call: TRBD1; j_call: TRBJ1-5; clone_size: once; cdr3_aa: CATSSGQAYNQPQHF; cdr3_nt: TGTGCCACCTCCTCCGGACAGGCATACAATCAGCCCCAGCATTTT
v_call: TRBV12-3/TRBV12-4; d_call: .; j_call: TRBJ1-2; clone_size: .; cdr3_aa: CASSFGGGGYTF; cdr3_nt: TGTGCCAGCAGTTTTGGGGGAGGGGGCTACACCTTC
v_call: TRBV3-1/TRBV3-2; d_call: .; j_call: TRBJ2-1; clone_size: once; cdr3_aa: CASSLQGGYNEQFF; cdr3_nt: TGTGCCAGCAGCCTTCAGGGGGGTTACAATGAGCAGTTCTTC
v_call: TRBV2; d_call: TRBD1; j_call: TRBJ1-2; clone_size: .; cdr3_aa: CANRKDRVEGYTF; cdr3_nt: TGTGCCAACCGTAAAGACAGGGTTGAAGGCTACACCTTC
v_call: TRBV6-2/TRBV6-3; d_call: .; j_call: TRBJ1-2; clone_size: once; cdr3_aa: CASSYTNYGYTF; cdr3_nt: TGTGCCAGCAGTTATACTAACTATGGCTACACCTTC
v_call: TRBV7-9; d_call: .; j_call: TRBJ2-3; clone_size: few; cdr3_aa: CASSPSRQGTDTQYF; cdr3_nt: TGTGCCAGCAGCCCAAGCCGACAGGGCACAGATACGCAGTATTTT
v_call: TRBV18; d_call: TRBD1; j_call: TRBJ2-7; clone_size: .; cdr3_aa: CASSPPAGGLSEQYF; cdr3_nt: TGTGCCAGCTCACCACCGGCAGGGGGCTTAAGCGAGCAGTACTTC
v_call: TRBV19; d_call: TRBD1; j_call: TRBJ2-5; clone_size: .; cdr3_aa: CASSTPGTGNLETQYF; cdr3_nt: TGTGCCAGTAGTACTCCCGGGACAGGTAATCTCGAGACCCAGTACTTC
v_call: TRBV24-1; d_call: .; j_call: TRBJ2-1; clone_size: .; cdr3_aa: CATSDPQGNEQFF; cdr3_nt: TGTGCCACCAGTGACCCCCAGGGGAATGAGCAGTTCTTC
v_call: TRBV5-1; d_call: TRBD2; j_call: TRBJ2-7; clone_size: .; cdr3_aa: CASSHLVGGAALSYEQYF; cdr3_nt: TGCGCCAGCAGCCACCTGGTGGGAGGGGCGGCCCTTTCCTACGAGCAGTACTTC
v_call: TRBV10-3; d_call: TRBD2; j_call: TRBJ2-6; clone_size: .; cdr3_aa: CAISEAGAGANVLTF; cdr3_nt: TGTGCCATCAGTGAAGCGGGGGCTGGGGCCAACGTCCTGACTTTC
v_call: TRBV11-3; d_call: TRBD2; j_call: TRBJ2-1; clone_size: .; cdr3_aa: CASGQGLAGANEQFF; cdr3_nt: TGTGCCAGCGGCCAGGGACTAGCGGGAGCCAATGAGCAGTTCTTC
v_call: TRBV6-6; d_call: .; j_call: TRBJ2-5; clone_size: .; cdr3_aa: CASRPLRDTDQETQYF; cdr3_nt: TGTGCCAGCAGACCCCTCCGGGACACCGACCAAGAGACCCAGTACTTC
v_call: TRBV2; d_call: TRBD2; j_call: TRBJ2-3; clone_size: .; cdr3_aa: CARGTSGRRSTDTQYF; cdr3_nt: TGTGCCAGGGGGACTAGCGGGAGACGAAGCACAGATACGCAGTATTTT
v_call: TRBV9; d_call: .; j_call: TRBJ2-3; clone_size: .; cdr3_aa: CASSVGQASTDTQYF; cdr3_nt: TGTGCCAGCAGCGTAGGACAGGCGAGCACAGATACGCAGTATTTT
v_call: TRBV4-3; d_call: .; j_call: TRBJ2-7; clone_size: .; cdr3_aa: CASSQGGESSSYEQYF; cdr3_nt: TGCGCCAGCAGCCAAGGGGGCGAATCGAGCTCCTACGAGCAGTACTTC
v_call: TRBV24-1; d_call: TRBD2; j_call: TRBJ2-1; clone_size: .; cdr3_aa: CATSDSLAGTYNEQFF; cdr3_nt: TGTGCCACCAGTGATTCATTAGCGGGAACTTATAATGAGCAGTTCTTC
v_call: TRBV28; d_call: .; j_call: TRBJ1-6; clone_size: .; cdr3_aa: CASSTMAGVGSPLHF; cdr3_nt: TGTGCCAGCAGTACAATGGCGGGGGTCGGATCACCCCTCCACTTT
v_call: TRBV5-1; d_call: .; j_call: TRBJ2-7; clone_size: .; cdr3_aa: CASSLASINEQYF; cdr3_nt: TGCGCCAGCAGCTTGGCCAGTATCAACGAGCAGTACTTC
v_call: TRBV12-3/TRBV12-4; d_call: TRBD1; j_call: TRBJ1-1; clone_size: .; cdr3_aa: CASSFRGRAFF; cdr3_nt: TGTGCCAGCAGTTTCAGGGGGCGAGCTTTCTTT
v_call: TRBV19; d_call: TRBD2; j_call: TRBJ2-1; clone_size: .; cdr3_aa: CASSDGLAGVLHEQFF; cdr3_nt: TGTGCCAGTAGTGACGGACTAGCGGGAGTCCTCCATGAGCAGTTCTTC
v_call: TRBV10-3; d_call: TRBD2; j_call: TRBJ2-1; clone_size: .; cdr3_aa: CAISGTSGANNEQFF; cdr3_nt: TGTGCCATCAGTGGGACTAGCGGGGCAAACAATGAGCAGTTCTTC
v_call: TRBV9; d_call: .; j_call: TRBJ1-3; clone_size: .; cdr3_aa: CASSRGGAENTIYF; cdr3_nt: TGTGCCAGCAGCCGGGGGGGCGCCGAAAACACCATATATTTT
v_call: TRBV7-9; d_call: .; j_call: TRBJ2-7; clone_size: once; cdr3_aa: CASSLQGPYEQYF; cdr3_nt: TGTGCCAGCAGCTTACAGGGTCCGTACGAGCAGTACTTC
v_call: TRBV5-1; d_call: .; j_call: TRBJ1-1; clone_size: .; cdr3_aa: CASSLGAISGTEAFF; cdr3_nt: TGCGCCAGCAGCTTGGGGGCCATTTCGGGAACTGAAGCTTTCTTT
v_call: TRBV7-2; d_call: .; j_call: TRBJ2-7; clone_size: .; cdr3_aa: CASSLLADRRNEQYF; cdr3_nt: TGTGCCAGCAGCTTATTGGCCGACAGGAGGAACGAGCAGTACTTC
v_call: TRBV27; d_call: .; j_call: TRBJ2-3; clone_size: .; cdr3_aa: CASSSPPDTQYF; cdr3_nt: TGTGCCAGCAGCTCCCCCCCGGATACGCAGTATTTT
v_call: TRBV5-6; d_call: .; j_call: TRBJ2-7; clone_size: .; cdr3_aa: CASSFPSENYEQYF; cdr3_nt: TGTGCCAGCAGCTTCCCTAGCGAGAACTACGAGCAGTACTTC
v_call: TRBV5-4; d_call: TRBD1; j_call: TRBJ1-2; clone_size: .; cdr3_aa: CASSLSPGTGHYGYTF; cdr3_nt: TGTGCCAGCAGCCTCAGTCCCGGGACAGGCCACTATGGCTACACCTTC
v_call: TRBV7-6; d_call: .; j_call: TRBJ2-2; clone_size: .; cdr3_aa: CASSLDQGATGELFF; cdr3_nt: TGTGCCAGCAGCTTAGACCAGGGTGCCACCGGGGAGCTGTTTTTT
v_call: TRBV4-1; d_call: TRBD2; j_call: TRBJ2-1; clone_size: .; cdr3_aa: CASSPVLSGNNEQFF; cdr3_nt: TGCGCCAGCAGCCCCGTACTTAGCGGGAACAATGAGCAGTTCTTC
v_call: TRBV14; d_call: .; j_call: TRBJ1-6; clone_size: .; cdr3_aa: CASSLRTANSPLHF; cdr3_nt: TGTGCCAGCAGCCTACGAACTGCGAATTCACCCCTCCACTTT
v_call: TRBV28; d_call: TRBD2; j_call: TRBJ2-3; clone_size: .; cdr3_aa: CASSPGTSGRAYPQYF; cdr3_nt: TGTGCCAGCAGTCCCGGGACTAGCGGGAGGGCCTATCCGCAGTATTTT
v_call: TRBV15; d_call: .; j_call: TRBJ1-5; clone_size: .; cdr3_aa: CATSSPNGHSNQPQHF; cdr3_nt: TGTGCCACCAGCAGCCCGAACGGACATAGCAATCAGCCCCAGCATTTT
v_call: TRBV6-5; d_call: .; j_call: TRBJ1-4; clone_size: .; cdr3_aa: CASRTRNYEKLFF; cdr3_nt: TGTGCCAGCAGGACGCGGAATTATGAAAAACTGTTTTTT
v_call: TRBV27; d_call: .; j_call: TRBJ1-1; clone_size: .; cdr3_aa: CASRQLGVAFF; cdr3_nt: TGTGCCAGCAGGCAGCTGGGAGTGGCTTTCTTT
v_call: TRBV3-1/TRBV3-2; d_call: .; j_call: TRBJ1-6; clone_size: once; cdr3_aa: CASSYDRSNSPLHF; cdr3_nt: TGTGCCAGCAGCTACGACAGGTCTAATTCACCCCTCCACTTT
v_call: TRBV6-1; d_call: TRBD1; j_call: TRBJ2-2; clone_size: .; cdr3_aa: CASSVGTGGSGTGELFF; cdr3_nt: TGTGCCAGCAGTGTTGGGACAGGGGGCTCGGGCACCGGGGAGCTGTTTTTT
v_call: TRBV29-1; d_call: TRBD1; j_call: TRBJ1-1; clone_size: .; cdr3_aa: CSVFGQGNTEAFF; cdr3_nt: TGCAGCGTCTTTGGACAGGGAAACACTGAAGCTTTCTTT
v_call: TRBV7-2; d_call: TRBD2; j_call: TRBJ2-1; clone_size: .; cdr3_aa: CASSPTSDEQFF; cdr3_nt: TGTGCCAGCAGCCCGACTAGCGATGAGCAGTTCTTC